These 13 T cell receptor beta chains were sequenced from one sample in a study of radiotherapy plus CTLA-4 blockade in lung cancer. Some clones are missing from TCRdb's copy, which holds only in-frame ones; the method was immunoSEQ multiplex PCR. In the table there are 90,000 to 100,000 clones, roughly 80% of which are singletons. The source material was peripheral blood, sampled from a patient treated with radiotherapy plus ipilimumab. All receptors derive from a human donor with non-small cell lung cancer that progressed on radiotherapy plus ipilimumab.

V usage is TRBV6-1 and J usage is TRBJ1-1; D is unresolved. From germline, CDR1 is MNHNS and CDR2 SASEGT. The V gene lost 4 bases and the J gene lost 0 bases, with 6 bases spanning the gap. CDR3 length: 13 residues. CDR3 DNA: TGTGCCAGCAGTGTAAGGATGAACACTGAAGCTTTCTTT. Translated: CASSVRMNTEAFF.

V gene TRBV7-9 combines with J gene TRBJ2-2, with D unresolved. The V gene lost 1 base and the J gene lost 0 bases, with 9 bases spanning the gap. Germline V gene lookup returns CDR1 SEHNR and CDR2 FQNEAQ (reference sequence). The CDR3 has 16 amino acids. This chain's CDR3 is CASSLGVGTNTGELFF. CDR3 coding DNA: TGTGCCAGCAGCTTAGGGGTTGGGACGAACACCGGGGAGCTGTTTTTT.

Comment on this clone: At one end, the junction sequence differs from germline, possibly due to a read error. The CDR3 sequence: CATSYDAGGDTQYF. As DNA, the CDR3 is TGTGCCACCAGTTACGATGCGGGGGGAGATACGCAGTATTTT. The chain couples TRBV10-3 to TRBJ2-3; 8 bases fit TRBD2. This CDR3 contains 14 residues. Germline V gene data show CDR1 as ENHRY and CDR2 as SYGVKD.

The chain uses TRBV9 and TRBJ2-1, with TRBD2 matching over 11 bases. The CDR3 loop spans 15 amino acids. Germline-derived CDR1 and CDR2 are SGDLS and YYNGEE. Trimming took 4 bases from V and 4 from J; bases not matched to a gene: 4. CDR3 protein: CASSLGTSGYNEQFF. CDR3 coding DNA: TGTGCCAGCAGCTTAGGGACTAGCGGATACAATGAGCAGTTCTTC.

The genes are TRBV5-1 and TRBJ1-3; TRBD1 might be the D (5 bases). The CDR3 contains 14 residues. Germline-derived CDR1 and CDR2 are SGHRS and YFSETQ. V shed 4 bases and J shed 3 bases, with 11 bases lying between them. As DNA, the CDR3 is TGCGCCAGCAGCATCGGGACCAGTGGAAACACCATATATTTT. As protein: CASSIGTSGNTIYF.

V usage is TRBV4-1 and J usage is TRBJ2-1; D uncertain. The CDR3 covers 15 residues. V was trimmed by 4 bases and J by 0 bases, leaving 10 bases between them. Germline-derived CDR1 and CDR2 are MGHRA and YSYEKL. The chain's CDR3 is CASSPYSSSYNEQFF. CDR3 DNA sequence: TGCGCCAGCAGCCCTTATAGTAGCTCCTACAATGAGCAGTTCTTC.

The chain is built from TRBV18 and TRBJ2-7, with D perhaps assigned TRBD1 or TRBD2 (5 bases each). Trimming left V 3 bases short and J 5 bases short, with 14 bases between. The CDR3 spans 14 residues. Germline V gene lookup returns CDR1 KGHSH and CDR2 LQKENI. The CDR3 is CASSPGRGVHEQYF. The CDR3 region has the DNA TGTGCCAGCTCACCGGGGAGAGGGGTCCACGAGCAGTACTTC.

The chain has TRBV9 and TRBJ2-3, with 7 positions matching TRBD1. V lost 0 bases to trimming and J lost 0 bases; unmatched junction nucleotides: 10. CDR1 is SGDLS and CDR2 is YYNGEE in the germline V gene. CDR3 length: 18 amino acids. The CDR3 region is CASSVGAGGGGSTDTQYF. The CDR3 DNA sequence: TGTGCCAGCAGCGTAGGGGCAGGGGGTGGAGGCAGCACAGATACGCAGTATTTT.

V and J are TRBV5-4 and TRBJ1-2, with D hard to call. This CDR3 spans 14 amino acids. V dropped 1 base and J dropped 2 bases, with 9 bases sitting between them. The germline V gene encodes CDR1 SGHNT and CDR2 YYREEE (reference sequence). The CDR3 loop reads CASSLNSGNYGYTF. Written as DNA, the CDR3 is TGTGCCAGCAGCTTGAATTCTGGGAACTATGGCTACACCTTC.

The chain couples TRBV7-3 to TRBJ1-1, with no clear D. Between the trimmed V and J ends, which lost 5 bases and 1 base, there was a span of 8 bases. This CDR3 comprises 13 residues. Germline V gene lookup returns CDR1 SGHTA and CDR2 FQGTGA. DNA of the CDR3: TGTGCCAGCAGCGCGATGGAGAACACTGAAGCTTTCTTT. Translating it yields CASSAMENTEAFF.

The chain combines TRBV28 with TRBJ1-2; no firm D call. Between the trimmed V and J ends, which lost 3 bases and 8 bases, there was a span of 10 bases. In germline, CDR1 is MDHEN, CDR2 SYDVKM. The CDR3 runs 12 residues. As DNA, the CDR3 is TGTGCCAGCAGTTTCCGGCAGGAAGGCTACACCTTC. It translates to CASSFRQEGYTF.

This clone came up a few times. The V and J genes are TRBV28 and TRBJ1-5, with D uncertain. V gave up 6 bases and J gave up 4 bases, with 7 bases separating them. This CDR3 is 12 amino acids long. From germline, CDR1 is MDHEN and CDR2 SYDVKM. CDR3 in amino acids: CASRGLNQPQHF. For the CDR3, the DNA is TGTGCCAGCAGGGGATTGAATCAGCCCCAGCATTTT.

This clone showed up just a few times. The CDR3 loop reads CASSSGTNTEAFF. CDR3 in DNA: TGTGCCAGCTCATCCGGGACAAACACTGAAGCTTTCTTT. The rearrangement uses TRBV18 and TRBJ1-1; TRBD1 might be the D (6 bases). Trimming left V 5 bases short and J 2 bases short, with 9 bases between. The CDR3 spans 13 residues. Germline V gene data show CDR1 as KGHSH and CDR2 as LQKENI.